This T cell receptor beta chain was profiled in a study of blood T cell repertoires in COVID-19. Study-level information: Whether acute or convalescent, the COVID-19 samples came from the United States, Italy and Spain.

Original data processing: By means of reference gene primer amplification, nucleated cell counts were estimated. Method: immunoSEQ multiplex PCR; TCRdb's copy keeps in-frame clones and lacks some. V, J and clone size were drawn from that table, and D and trimming were deduced from the DNA. The sample shows approximately 100,000 clones, about 81% of them seen only once. Germline loops: CDR1 LNHDA, CDR2 SQIVND (reference sequence). Trimming removed 5 bases from V and 0 bases from J, with 7 bases in between. This CDR3 contains 14 residues. Sample: peripheral blood. This sequence was found in a woman aged 60 to 75 with acute or convalescent COVID-19. The chain joins TRBV19 to TRBJ1-4; D is uncertain. CDR3 DNA: TGTGCCAGTAGTCTGACTGCAACTAATGAAAAACTGTTTTTT. Amino acid sequence: CASSLTATNEKLFF.